This T cell receptor beta chain was obtained from a study of cytomegalovirus exposure and HLA in healthy donors. Study-wide findings and caveats: An Asian-associated ancestry cluster reportedly showed fewer N-insertions than the approximately 600-donor mean in a later analysis. A later analysis found TCR association rates differed by HLA locus, highest for DRB1 and lowest for HLA-C.

Although they were nominally healthy when sampled, donors likely had unrecorded immune exposures. V lost 4 bases to trimming and J lost 6 bases; unmatched junction nucleotides: 3. CDR1 is MDHEN, CDR2 SYDVKM, per germline. This CDR3 has 15 residues. A note on this clone: Its antigen is unknown.

PCR employed 60 Vbeta and 13 Jbeta primers. Clones were sequenced by immunoSEQ multiplex PCR, and TCRdb holds only the in-frame ones, with some missing. The table for this sample gives about 150,000 clones. Sequencing input: PBMCs. The sequence was collected from a woman in her 50s in good health and CMV-seronegative. This chain uses TRBV28 with TRBJ2-1; 13 bases map to TRBD2. This chain's CDR3 is CASSSLAGGGNEQFF. CDR3 nucleotide sequence: TGTGCCAGCAGTTCACTAGCGGGAGGGGGCAATGAGCAGTTCTTC. Using reference TRBV28 and TRBJ2-1 for the parts outside the CDR3, the full variable domain is DVKVTQSSRYLVKRTGEKVFLECVQDMDHENMFWYRQDPGLGLRLIYFSYDVKMKEKGDIPEGYSVSREKKERFSLILESASTNQTSMYLCASSSLAGGGNEQFFGPGTRLTVL.